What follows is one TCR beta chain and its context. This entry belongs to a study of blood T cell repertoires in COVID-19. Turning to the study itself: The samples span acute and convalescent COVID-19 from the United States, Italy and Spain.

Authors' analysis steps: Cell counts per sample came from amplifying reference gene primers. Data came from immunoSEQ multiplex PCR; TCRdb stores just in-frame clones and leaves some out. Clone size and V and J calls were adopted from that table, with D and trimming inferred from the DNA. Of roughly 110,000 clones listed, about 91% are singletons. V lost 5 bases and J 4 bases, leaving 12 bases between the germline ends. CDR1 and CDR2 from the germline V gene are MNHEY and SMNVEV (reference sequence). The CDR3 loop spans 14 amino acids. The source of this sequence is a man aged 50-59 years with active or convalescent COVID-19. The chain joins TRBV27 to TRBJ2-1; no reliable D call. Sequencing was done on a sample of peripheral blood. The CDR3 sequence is CASSTQSSYNEQFF. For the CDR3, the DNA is TGTGCCAGCAGTACCCAGTCTTCTTACAATGAGCAGTTCTTC.